A selection of T cell receptor beta chains follows, all from one sample in a study of blood T cell repertoires in COVID-19. The assay was immunoSEQ multiplex PCR, and TCRdb's table has in-frame clones only and misses some. The data contain around 60,000 clones, around 83% of them singletons. Sample: peripheral blood. Every receptor here comes from a woman over 75 with acute or convalescent COVID-19. The CDR3 runs from the conserved cysteine through the conserved F or W. A D gene is named only where the DNA matches it firmly. Not every row has a clone size; where given, it reads once, few, many or a size class.

CDR3 length,J gene,V gene,D gene,clone size,CDR3 protein,CDR3 DNA
13,TRBJ1-2,TRBV6-4,-,-,CASSDFGGRGYTF,TGTGCCAGCAGTGACTTCGGGGGTCGCGGCTACACCTTC
15,TRBJ1-3,TRBV4-2,TRBD1,-,CASSQGTVSGNTIYF,TGTGCCAGCAGTCAAGGGACAGTCTCTGGAAACACCATATATTTT
16,TRBJ2-7,TRBV6-2/TRBV6-3,TRBD2,-,CASSRVAGLNSYEQYF,TGTGCCAGCAGTAGGGTAGCGGGTTTAAACTCCTACGAGCAGTACTTC
15,TRBJ2-5,TRBV19,-,-,CASSPTIGWMETQYF,TGTGCCAGTAGTCCAACGATCGGGTGGATGGAGACCCAGTACTTC
17,TRBJ2-7,TRBV5-6,TRBD1,-,CASSLKSGQGALYEQYF,TGTGCCAGCAGCTTGAAATCGGGACAGGGGGCCCTCTACGAGCAGTACTTC
15,TRBJ2-1,TRBV4-2,TRBD1,-,CASSPGQGAVNEQFF,TGTGCCAGCAGCCCAGGACAGGGGGCGGTTAATGAGCAGTTCTTC
11,TRBJ2-3,TRBV7-2,-,few,CASSAQGSQYF,TGTGCCAGCAGCGCCCAGGGATCGCAGTATTTT
18,TRBJ2-3,TRBV28,TRBD2,-,CASSLWRRREASGDTQYF,TGTGCCAGCAGTTTATGGCGGAGGCGGGAGGCCTCCGGAGATACGCAGTATTTT
15,TRBJ1-2,TRBV2,TRBD1,-,CASSGGTAGVGGYTF,TGTGCCAGCAGTGGAGGGACAGCTGGGGTTGGGGGCTACACCTTC
16,TRBJ2-7,TRBV5-1,TRBD2,-,CASSPPGTSGLKEQYF,TGCGCCAGCAGCCCGCCCGGGACTAGCGGCCTAAAAGAGCAGTACTTC
14,TRBJ1-3,TRBV29-1,-,once,CSVGERAGGNTIYF,TGCAGCGTTGGCGAGAGGGCGGGAGGAAACACCATATATTTT
15,TRBJ1-6,TRBV19,-,few,CASSLTSGYNSPLHF,TGTGCCAGTAGTTTGACCTCGGGCTATAATTCACCCCTCCACTTT
13,TRBJ2-7,TRBV27,-,-,CASSLSRSYEQYF,TGTGCCAGCAGTTTATCCCGCTCCTACGAGCAGTACTTC
12,TRBJ2-2,TRBV12-3/TRBV12-4,-,-,CASSSQGGELFF,TGTGCCAGCAGTTCACAGGGTGGGGAGCTGTTTTTT
14,TRBJ1-1,TRBV30,-,-,CAWSLRGHYTEAFF,TGTGCCTGGTCATTACGGGGACATTACACTGAAGCTTTCTTT
16,TRBJ2-3,TRBV18,TRBD2,-,CASFPVLGGRSDTQYF,TGTGCCAGCTTCCCCGTCCTGGGAGGGAGATCAGATACGCAGTATTTT
16,TRBJ2-1,TRBV6-2/TRBV6-3,TRBD2,-,CASSSRRTSRYNEQFF,TGTGCCAGCAGTTCCCGGCGGACTAGTAGATACAATGAGCAGTTCTTC
17,TRBJ1-3,TRBV5-5,-,-,CASSLAGMGAAGNTIYF,TGTGCCAGCAGCTTGGCTGGGATGGGGGCCGCTGGAAACACCATATATTTT
14,TRBJ1-2,TRBV5-1,TRBD1,-,CASSSGQGTYGYTF,TGCGCCAGCAGCTCGGGACAGGGTACCTATGGCTACACCTTC
13,TRBJ1-1,TRBV7-8,-,-,CASSPSPFTEAFF,TGTGCCAGCAGCCCGTCTCCGTTCACTGAAGCTTTCTTT
11,TRBJ2-7,TRBV20-1,TRBD2,-,CSASIAGEQYF,TGCAGTGCTAGTATAGCGGGGGAGCAGTACTTC
16,TRBJ1-4,TRBV4-3,-,-,CASSRRAGRANEKLFF,TGCGCCAGCAGCCGGCGCGCGGGTAGGGCTAATGAAAAACTGTTTTTT
14,TRBJ2-1,TRBV6-6,-,-,CASSHEQLDNEQFF,TGTGCCAGCAGTCACGAGCAACTCGACAATGAGCAGTTCTTC